The entry below gives a single T cell receptor (beta chain) sequence along with its context. This sample is drawn from a study of blood T cell repertoires in COVID-19. The overall study: Researchers got acute and convalescent COVID-19 samples from the United States, Italy and Spain.

Germline V CDR1 and CDR2: ENHRY, SYGVKD. The CDR3 sequence is 15 residues long. Trimming removed 7 bases at V and 3 bases at J, with 17 bases between. The data were produced by immunoSEQ multiplex PCR, yet TCRdb's version contains in-frame clones alone and is incomplete. This table holds 400,000 or so clones, approximately 92% found once. The participants were between about 18 and 90 years old and came from 24 US areas. The TCR comes from a man younger than 45 who had recovered from COVID-19. The sequenced sample was PBMCs or T cells enriched from blood (not recorded which). V gene TRBV10-3 combines with J gene TRBJ2-3; perhaps TRBD2 as D (6 bases). The CDR3 loop is CAITMGEALTDTQYF. Here the CDR3 DNA reads TGTGCCATCACAATGGGGGAGGCATTAACAGATACGCAGTATTTT.